A selection of T cell receptor beta chains follows, all from one sample in a study of T cell responses to AZD1222 COVID-19 vaccine. Some clones are missing from TCRdb's copy, which holds only in-frame ones; the method was immunoSEQ multiplex PCR. The table has tens of thousands of clones, around 80% seen once. The sequencing used peripheral blood, collected on day 0 of AZD1222 vaccination. The source of these receptors is an adult in good health. CDR3s include the opening cysteine and the closing phenylalanine or tryptophan. Each record gives: J gene, clone size, V gene, D gene, CDR3 DNA, CDR3 protein. The D gene is left open where the match is weak. Clone sizes are given selectively: once, few, many, or a class where the clone is expanded.

>TRBJ2-3|once|TRBV7-9|TRBD1
TGTGCCAGCAGCTTGGACAGGGCTGCAGATACGCAGTATTTT
CASSLDRAADTQYF
>TRBJ2-7|-|TRBV18|-
TGTGCCAGCTCACCGACCTCCTACGAGCAGTACTTC
CASSPTSYEQYF
>TRBJ2-1|-|TRBV7-8|-
TGTGCCAGCAGCTTAGCGAGTGGACACGCTTATTTCGAGCAGTTCTTC
CASSLASGHAYFEQFF
>TRBJ1-2|-|TRBV9|-
TGTGCCAGCAGCGTAGTGCCCTCAGGGGAGGTCGGTCGAGGCTACACCTTC
CASSVVPSGEVGRGYTF
>TRBJ1-4|-|TRBV5-1|-
TGCGCCAGCAGCTTGGCCTCGGATACGGGTGAAAAACTGTTTTTT
CASSLASDTGEKLFF
>TRBJ1-6|-|TRBV2|-
TGTGCCCGCAGTGAACAGGGCTTGATTAGGGGCCCCTCACCCCTCCACTTT
CARSEQGLIRGPSPLHF
>TRBJ2-1|once|TRBV7-7|-
TGTGCTAGCAGCTTGGGGCTTGCCCTCCTTAATGAGCAGTTCTTC
CASSLGLALLNEQFF
>TRBJ1-1|-|TRBV6-5|-
TGTGCCAGCAGTATGTCAGGGCCCCCGAACACTGAAGCTTTCTTT
CASSMSGPPNTEAFF
>TRBJ2-3|-|TRBV15|-
TGTGCCACCAGCCCACCCCTCGCGGGGGCAGGGAGTACGCAGTATTTT
CATSPPLAGAGSTQYF
>TRBJ2-1|medium-sized|TRBV7-9|-
TGTGCCAGCAGCTCGACGTTCGACGAGCAGTTCTTC
CASSSTFDEQFF
>TRBJ2-5|-|TRBV5-5|-
TGTGCCAGCAGCTTGTTGTGGGCTTCCACGGGGGTATTCCAAGAGACCCAGTACTTC
CASSLLWASTGVFQETQYF
>TRBJ1-2|-|TRBV28|-
TGTGCCAGCAGACCCAGGGGTTGGATCTATGGCTACACCTTC
CASRPRGWIYGYTF
>TRBJ1-4|-|TRBV1|-
TGCACCAGCAGCCAATACGGCCGGGGCAGCGGAAATGAAAAACTGTTTTTT
CTSSQYGRGSGNEKLFF
>TRBJ1-5|-|TRBV7-8|-
TGTGCCAGCAGCCCCCGAGAGGGCGGAGTTGATCAGCCCCAGCATTTT
CASSPREGGVDQPQHF
>TRBJ1-2|few|TRBV19|-
TGTGCCAGTAGTAAGGGGGCTAACTATGGCTACACCTTC
CASSKGANYGYTF
>TRBJ2-1|once|TRBV13|TRBD2
TGTGCCAGCAGCTTAATGCTTAGCGGGGACGCTGAGCAGTTCTTC
CASSLMLSGDAEQFF